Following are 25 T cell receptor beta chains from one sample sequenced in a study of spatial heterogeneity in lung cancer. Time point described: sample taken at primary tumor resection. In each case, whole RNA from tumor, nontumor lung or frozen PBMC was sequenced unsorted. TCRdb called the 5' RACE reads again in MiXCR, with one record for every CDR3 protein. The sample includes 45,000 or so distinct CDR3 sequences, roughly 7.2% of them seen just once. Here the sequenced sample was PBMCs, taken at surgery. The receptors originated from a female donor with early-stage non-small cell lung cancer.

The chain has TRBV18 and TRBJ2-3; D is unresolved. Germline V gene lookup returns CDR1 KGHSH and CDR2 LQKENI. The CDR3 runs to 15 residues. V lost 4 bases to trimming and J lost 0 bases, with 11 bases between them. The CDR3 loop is CASSRGQGSTDTQYF. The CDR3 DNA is TGTGCCAGCTCACGAGGCCAAGGAAGCACAGATACGCAGTATTTT.

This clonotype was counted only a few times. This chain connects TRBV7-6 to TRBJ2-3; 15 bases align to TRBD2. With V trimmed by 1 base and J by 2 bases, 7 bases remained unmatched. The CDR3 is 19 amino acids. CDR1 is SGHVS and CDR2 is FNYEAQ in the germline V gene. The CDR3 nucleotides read TGTGCCAGCAGCTTAGGTGGACTAGCGGGGGGGTCGTACACAGATACGCAGTATTTT. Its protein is CASSLGGLAGGSYTDTQYF. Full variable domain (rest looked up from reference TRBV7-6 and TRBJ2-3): GAGVSQSPRYKVTKRGQDVALRCDPISGHVSLYWYRQALGQGPEFLTYFNYEAQQDKSGLPNDRFSAERPEGSISTLTIQRTEQRDSAMYRCASSLGGLAGGSYTDTQYFGPGTRLTVL.

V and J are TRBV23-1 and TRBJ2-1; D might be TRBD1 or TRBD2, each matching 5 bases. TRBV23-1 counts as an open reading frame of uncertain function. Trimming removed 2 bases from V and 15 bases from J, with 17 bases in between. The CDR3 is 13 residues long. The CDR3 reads CASSQDGGADPFF. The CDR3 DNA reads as TGCGCCAGCAGTCAAGATGGGGGTGCAGATCCGTTCTTC.

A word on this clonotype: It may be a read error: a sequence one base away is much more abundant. The CDR3 bases are TGTGCCAGCAGCGTAGGTCCTGGCGGGGAGGGTGAGCAGTTCTTC. This sequence encodes CASSVGPGGEGEQFF. V gene TRBV9 combines with J gene TRBJ2-1; 7 nucleotides line up with TRBD2. Per germline, CDR1 SGDLS and CDR2 YYNGEE. V lost 0 bases and J lost 9; bases outside the gene matches: 9. The CDR3 has 15 residues.

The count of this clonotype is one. CDR3 sequence reads: CASSTRTGGTDTQYF. The CDR3 nucleotides are TGTGCCAGCAGTACCCGGACAGGCGGCACAGATACGCAGTATTTT. The chain has TRBV6-2 or TRBV6-3 and TRBJ2-3, with 7 bases fitting TRBD1. V was pared by 5 bases and J by 1 base, with 6 bases of the junction left unmatched. The CDR3 contains 15 residues. Germline values: CDR1 MNHEY, CDR2 SVGEGT.

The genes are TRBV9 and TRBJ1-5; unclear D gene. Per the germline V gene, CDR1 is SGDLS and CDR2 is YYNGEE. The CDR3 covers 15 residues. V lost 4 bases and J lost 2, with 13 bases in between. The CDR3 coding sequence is TGTGCCAGCAGCCCCGACGGTTTGGGCAATCAGCCCCAGCATTTT. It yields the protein CASSPDGLGNQPQHF.

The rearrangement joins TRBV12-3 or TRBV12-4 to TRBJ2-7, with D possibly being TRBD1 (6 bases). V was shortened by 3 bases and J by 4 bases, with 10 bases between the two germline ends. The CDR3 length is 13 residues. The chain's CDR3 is CASSFGQIYEQYF. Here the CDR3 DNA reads TGTGCCAGCAGTTTCGGACAGATTTACGAGCAGTACTTC.

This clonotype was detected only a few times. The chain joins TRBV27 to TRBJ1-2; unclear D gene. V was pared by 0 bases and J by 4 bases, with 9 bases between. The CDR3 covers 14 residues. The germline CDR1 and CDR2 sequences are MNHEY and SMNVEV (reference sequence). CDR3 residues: CASSLSKTVYGYTF. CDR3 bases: TGTGCCAGCAGTTTATCGAAGACGGTCTATGGCTACACCTTC.

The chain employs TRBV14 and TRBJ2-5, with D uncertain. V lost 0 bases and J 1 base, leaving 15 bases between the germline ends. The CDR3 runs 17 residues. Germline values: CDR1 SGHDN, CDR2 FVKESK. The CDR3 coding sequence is TGTGCCAGCAGCCAAGATGGATCGGGCAGCATCCAAGAGACCCAGTACTTC. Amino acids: CASSQDGSGSIQETQYF.

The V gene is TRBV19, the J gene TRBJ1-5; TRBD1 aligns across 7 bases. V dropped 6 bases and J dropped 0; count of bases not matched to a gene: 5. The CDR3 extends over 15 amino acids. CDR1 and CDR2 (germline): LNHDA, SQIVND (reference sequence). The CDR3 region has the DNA TGTGCCAGTAGGGGGGACAGAGCTAGCAATCAGCCCCAGCATTTT. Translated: CASRGDRASNQPQHF.

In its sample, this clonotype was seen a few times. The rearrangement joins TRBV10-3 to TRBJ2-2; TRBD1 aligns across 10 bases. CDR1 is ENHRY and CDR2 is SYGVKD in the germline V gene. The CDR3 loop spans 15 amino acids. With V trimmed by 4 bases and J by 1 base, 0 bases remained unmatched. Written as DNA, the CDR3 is TGTGCCATCAGTGGGGACAGGGGGAACACCGGGGAGCTGTTTTTT. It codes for CAISGDRGNTGELFF.

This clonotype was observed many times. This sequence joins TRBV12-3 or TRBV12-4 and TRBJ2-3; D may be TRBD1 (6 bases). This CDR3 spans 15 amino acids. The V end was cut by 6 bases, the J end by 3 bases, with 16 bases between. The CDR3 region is CASSPTAQGTDTQYF. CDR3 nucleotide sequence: TGTGCCAGCAGCCCAACGGCCCAGGGGACAGATACGCAGTATTTT.

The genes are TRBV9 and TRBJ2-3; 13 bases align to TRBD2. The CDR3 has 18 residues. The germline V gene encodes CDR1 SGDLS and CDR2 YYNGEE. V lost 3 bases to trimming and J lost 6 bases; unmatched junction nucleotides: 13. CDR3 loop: CASSERTSGGHSRDTQYF. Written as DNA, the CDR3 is TGTGCCAGCAGCGAGAGGACTAGCGGGGGCCACTCACGGGATACGCAGTATTTT.

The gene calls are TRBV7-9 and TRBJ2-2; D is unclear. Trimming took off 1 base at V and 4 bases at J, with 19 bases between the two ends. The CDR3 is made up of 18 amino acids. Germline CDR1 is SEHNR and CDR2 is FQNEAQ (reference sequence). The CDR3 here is CASSLGRSSRRGTGELFF. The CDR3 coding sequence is TGTGCCAGCAGCTTAGGAAGGTCCAGCCGACGTGGCACCGGGGAGCTGTTTTTT.

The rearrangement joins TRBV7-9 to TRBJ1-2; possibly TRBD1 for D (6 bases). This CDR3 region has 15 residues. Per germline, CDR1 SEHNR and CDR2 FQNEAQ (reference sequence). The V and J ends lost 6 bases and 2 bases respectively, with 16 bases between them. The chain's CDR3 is CASSSNRDYNYGYTF. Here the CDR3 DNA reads TGTGCCAGCAGTTCTAACAGGGACTACAACTATGGCTACACCTTC.

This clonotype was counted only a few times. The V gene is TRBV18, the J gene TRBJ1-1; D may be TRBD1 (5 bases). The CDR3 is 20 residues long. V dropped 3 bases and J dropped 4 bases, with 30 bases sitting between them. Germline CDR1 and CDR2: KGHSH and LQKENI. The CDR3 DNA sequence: TGTGCCAGCTCACCCCTTCCCGCGCACGGGGGTACCAATTTGGGCACTGAAGCTTTCTTT. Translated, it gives CASSPLPAHGGTNLGTEAFF.

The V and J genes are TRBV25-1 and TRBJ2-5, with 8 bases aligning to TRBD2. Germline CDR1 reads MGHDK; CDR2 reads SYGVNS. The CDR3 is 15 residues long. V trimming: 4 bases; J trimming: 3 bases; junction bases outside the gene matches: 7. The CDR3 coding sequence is TGTGCCAGCAGTGGGGGGACTAGTTCGGAAGAGACCCAGTACTTC. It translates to CASSGGTSSEETQYF. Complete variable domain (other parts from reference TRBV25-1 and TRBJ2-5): EADIYQTPRYLVIGTGKKITLECSQTMGHDKMYWYQQDPGMELHLIHYSYGVNSTEKGDLSSESTVSRIRTEHFPLTLESARPSHTSQYLCASSGGTSSEETQYFGPGTRLLVL.

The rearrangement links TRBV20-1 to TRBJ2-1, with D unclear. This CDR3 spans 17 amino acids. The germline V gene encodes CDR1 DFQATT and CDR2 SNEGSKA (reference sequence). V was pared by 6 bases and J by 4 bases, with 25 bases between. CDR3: CSALIADKGEWYNEQFF. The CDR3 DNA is TGCAGTGCCCTCATAGCAGACAAGGGTGAGTGGTACAATGAGCAGTTCTTC.

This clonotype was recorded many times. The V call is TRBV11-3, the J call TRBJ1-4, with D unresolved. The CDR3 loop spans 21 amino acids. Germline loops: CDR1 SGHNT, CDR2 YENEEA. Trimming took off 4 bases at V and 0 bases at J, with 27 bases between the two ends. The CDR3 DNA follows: TGTGCCAGCAGCTCATTCCCCCGGACGGAGCAGGAGCCTACAACTAATGAAAAACTGTTTTTT. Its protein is CASSSFPRTEQEPTTNEKLFF. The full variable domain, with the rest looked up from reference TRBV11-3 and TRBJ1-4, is EAGVVQSPRYKIIEKKQPVAFWCNPISGHNTLYWYLQNLGQGPELLIRYENEEAVDDSQLPKDRFSAERLKGVDSTLKIQPAELGDSAVYLCASSSFPRTEQEPTTNEKLFFGSGTQLSVL.

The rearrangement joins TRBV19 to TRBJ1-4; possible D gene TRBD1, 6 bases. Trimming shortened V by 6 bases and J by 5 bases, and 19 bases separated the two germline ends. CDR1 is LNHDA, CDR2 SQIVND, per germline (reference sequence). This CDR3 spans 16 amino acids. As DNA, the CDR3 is TGTGCCAGTAGCCGACCCCCAGGGGAGGAAAATGAAAAACTGTTTTTT. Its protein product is CASSRPPGEENEKLFF.

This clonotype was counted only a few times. The DNA for the CDR3 is TGTGCCAGCAGTTGGCACAGGACAGGGACAGATACGCAGTATTTT. Encoded protein: CASSWHRTGTDTQYF. The V and J genes are TRBV28 and TRBJ2-3, with 8 bases aligning to TRBD1. The CDR3 has 15 residues. Trimming at V came to 4 bases and at J to 3 bases, leaving 6 bases not matched to a gene. CDR1 and CDR2 (germline): MDHEN, SYDVKM. Full variable domain (rest looked up from reference TRBV28 and TRBJ2-3): DVKVTQSSRYLVKRTGEKVFLECVQDMDHENMFWYRQDPGLGLRLIYFSYDVKMKEKGDIPEGYSVSREKKERFSLILESASTNQTSMYLCASSWHRTGTDTQYFGPGTRLTVL.

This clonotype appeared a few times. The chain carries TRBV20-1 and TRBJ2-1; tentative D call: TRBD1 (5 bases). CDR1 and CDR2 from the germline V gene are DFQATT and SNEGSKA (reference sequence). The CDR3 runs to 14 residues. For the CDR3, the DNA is TGCAGCGCCCCCCAGGGTAGCTCCTACAATGAGCAGTTCTTC. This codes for CSAPQGSSYNEQFF.

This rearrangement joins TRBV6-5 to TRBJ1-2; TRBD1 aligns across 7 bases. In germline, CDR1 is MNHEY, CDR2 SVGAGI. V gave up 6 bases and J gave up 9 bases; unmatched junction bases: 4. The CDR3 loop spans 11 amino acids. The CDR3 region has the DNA TGTGCCAGCAGGAAACAGGGGAGCTACACCTTC. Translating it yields CASRKQGSYTF.

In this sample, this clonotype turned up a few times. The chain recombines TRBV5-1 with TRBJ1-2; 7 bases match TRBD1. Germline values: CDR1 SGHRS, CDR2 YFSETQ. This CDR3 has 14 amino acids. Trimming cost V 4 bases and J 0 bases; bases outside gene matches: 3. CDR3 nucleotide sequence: TGCGCCAGCAGCACGACAGGGACTAACTATGGCTACACCTTC. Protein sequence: CASSTTGTNYGYTF.

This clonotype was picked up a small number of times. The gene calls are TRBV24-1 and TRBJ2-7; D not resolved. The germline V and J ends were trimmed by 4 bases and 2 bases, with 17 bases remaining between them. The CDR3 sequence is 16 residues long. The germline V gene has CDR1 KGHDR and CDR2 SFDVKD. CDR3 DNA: TGTGCCACCAGTGACGAAAACCCGGGCGAGGCCTACGAGCAGTACTTC. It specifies CATSDENPGEAYEQYF.